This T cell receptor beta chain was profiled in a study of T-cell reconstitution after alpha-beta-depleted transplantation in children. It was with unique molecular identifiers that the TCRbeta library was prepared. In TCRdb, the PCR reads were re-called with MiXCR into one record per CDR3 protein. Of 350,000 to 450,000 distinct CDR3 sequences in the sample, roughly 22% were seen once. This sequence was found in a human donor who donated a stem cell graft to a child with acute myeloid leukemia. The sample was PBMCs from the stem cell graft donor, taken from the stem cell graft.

Written as DNA, the CDR3 is TGCGCCAGCAGTTCGGGACATAACACCGGGGAGCTGTTTTTT. Protein sequence: CASSSGHNTGELFF. The chain employs TRBV5-1 and TRBJ2-2; the D gene is possibly TRBD1 (6 bases). Germline values: CDR1 SGHRS, CDR2 YFSETQ. Trimming cost V 5 bases and J 2 bases, with 10 bases left between them. The CDR3 is made up of 14 amino acids.